The 12 T cell receptor beta chains below all came from one sample that was sequenced in a study of identical twins. TCRdb re-derived calls from the 5' RACE reads in MiXCR, one entry per CDR3 protein. Of around 650,000 distinct CDR3 sequences listed, under 8.5% are singletons. The sample was also reused in another study, on yellow fever vaccine responses in identical twins.

Sequences were obtained from PBMCs. These receptors all stem from a young woman in good health.

This chain links TRBV6-5 with TRBJ2-3; 9 bases are shared with TRBD2. The CDR3 consists of 17 residues. With V trimmed by 2 bases and J by 2 bases, 8 bases remained unmatched. Germline V gene data show CDR1 as MNHEY and CDR2 as SVGAGI. The CDR3 protein is CASSYGRLAGFTDTQYF. CDR3 in DNA: TGTGCCAGCAGTTACGGGCGGCTAGCGGGATTCACAGATACGCAGTATTTT.

The J gene is TRBJ1-6, the V gene TRBV29-1; 8 positions match TRBD1. The CDR3 has 14 amino acids. CDR1 is SQVTM and CDR2 is ANQGSEA in the germline V gene. The junction had 6 bases not matched to a gene; V was cut back by 4 bases and J by 7 bases. The chain's CDR3 is CSVASGQANSPLHF. The CDR3 bases are TGCAGCGTTGCGTCGGGACAGGCAAATTCACCCCTCCACTTT.

This clonotype was seen a few times. This sequence joins TRBV11-2 and TRBJ2-4; tentative D call: TRBD1 (6 bases). This CDR3 has 16 amino acids. Germline-derived CDR1 and CDR2 are SGHAT and FQNNGV. Trimming removed 3 bases at V and 8 bases at J, with 20 bases between. The CDR3 nucleotides are TGTGCCAGCAGCTTGTCTTTAGACTGGGACACTGACATTCAGTACTTC. This sequence encodes CASSLSLDWDTDIQYF.

This clonotype came up a few times. This chain connects TRBV12-3 or TRBV12-4 to TRBJ2-1, with 11 bases fitting TRBD2. This CDR3 region has 17 residues. V lost 5 bases and J lost 4; bases outside the gene matches: 10. The CDR3 DNA reads TGTGCCAGCAGTCCCCTATTAGCGGGGGGGCGATACAATGAGCAGTTCTTC. Its protein product is CASSPLLAGGRYNEQFF.

This clonotype was counted many times. The J gene is TRBJ2-2, the V gene TRBV5-8; D possibly corresponds to TRBD1 (5 bases). The ends were cut back, 6 bases at V and 5 bases at J, with 20 bases in the middle. This CDR3 comprises 16 residues. The germline CDR1 and CDR2 sequences are SGHTS and YDEGEE. CDR3 residues: CASNSLGLAGTGELFF. In DNA form, the CDR3 reads TGTGCCAGCAACTCTCTGGGGCTCGCAGGGACCGGGGAGCTGTTTTTT.

Ten or more counts support this clonotype. The V gene is TRBV12-3 or TRBV12-4, the J gene TRBJ1-4; D is undetermined. The CDR3 loop spans 14 amino acids. V was clipped by 9 bases and J by 7 bases, with 18 bases between them. The CDR3 is CASSLGLLSEKLFF. CDR3 nucleotide sequence: TGTGCCAGTAGCCTCGGGCTACTTAGTGAAAAACTGTTTTTT.

This clonotype was detected ten times or more. V and J are TRBV29-1 and TRBJ2-1; tentatively, D is TRBD2 (6 bases). The CDR3 has 12 residues. In germline, CDR1 is SQVTM, CDR2 ANQGSEA. Trimming stripped 7 bases from V and 8 bases from J, with 15 bases between. This CDR3 is CSAAGYVDEQFF. The CDR3 DNA sequence: TGCAGCGCCGCGGGATATGTCGATGAGCAGTTCTTC.

DNA of the CDR3: TGTGCCAGCAGCTTAAGTGTCCGGTCCTACGAGCAGTACTTC. This codes for CASSLSVRSYEQYF. The chain has TRBV7-9 and TRBJ2-7, with D unresolved. The CDR3 totals 14 residues. Deletions cut 2 bases from V and 1 base from J, with 9 bases between. From germline, CDR1 is SEHNR and CDR2 FQNEAQ (reference sequence). Supplemented by reference TRBV7-9 and TRBJ2-7, the full variable domain reads DTGVSQNPRHKITKRGQNVTFRCDPISEHNRLYWYRQTLGQGPEFLTYFQNEAQLEKSRLLSDRFSAERPKGSFSTLEIQRTEQGDSAMYLCASSLSVRSYEQYFGPGTRLTVT.

This clonotype was counted at least ten times. The rearrangement links TRBV12-3 or TRBV12-4 to TRBJ2-7; D is perhaps TRBD1 (5 bases). The length of the CDR3 is 12 residues. The V gene lost 5 bases and the J gene lost 4 bases, with 9 bases spanning the gap. The CDR3: CASSTDSYEQYV. The CDR3 nucleotides read TGTGCCAGCAGTACCGACAGTTACGAGCAGTACGTC.

This clonotype was picked up a small number of times. The chain uses TRBV20-1 and TRBJ2-5; D is perhaps TRBD1 (5 bases). Germline V gene lookup returns CDR1 DFQATT and CDR2 SNEGSKA (reference sequence). The CDR3 spans 15 residues. V lost 3 bases to trimming and J lost 7 bases, with 21 bases between them. The CDR3 bases are TGCAGTGCTAGGCCTCCGCGGCAGGGCTTTGGGACCCAGTACTTC. This translates into CSARPPRQGFGTQYF.

This clonotype was seen more than once but under ten times. This chain links TRBV6-5 with TRBJ2-7; D is undetermined. V lost 0 bases and J lost 3, with 6 bases in between. Germline V gene sequence: CDR1 MNHEY, CDR2 SVGAGI. CDR3 size: 13 residues. This CDR3 is CASSYSRFYEQYF. The CDR3 bases are TGTGCCAGCAGTTACTCGCGATTCTACGAGCAGTACTTC.

This clonotype has more than one count but fewer than ten. The CDR3 DNA is TGTGCCAGCAGCTTCAAGGGGGGACAGGGTGGGAAGGCTGAGCAGTTCTTC. This translates into CASSFKGGQGGKAEQFF. The chain is built from TRBV7-9 and TRBJ2-1; 9 positions match TRBD1. The CDR3 is made up of 17 amino acids. Germline V CDR1 and CDR2: SEHNR, FQNEAQ (reference sequence). V lost 3 bases to trimming and J lost 9 bases; unmatched junction nucleotides: 15.